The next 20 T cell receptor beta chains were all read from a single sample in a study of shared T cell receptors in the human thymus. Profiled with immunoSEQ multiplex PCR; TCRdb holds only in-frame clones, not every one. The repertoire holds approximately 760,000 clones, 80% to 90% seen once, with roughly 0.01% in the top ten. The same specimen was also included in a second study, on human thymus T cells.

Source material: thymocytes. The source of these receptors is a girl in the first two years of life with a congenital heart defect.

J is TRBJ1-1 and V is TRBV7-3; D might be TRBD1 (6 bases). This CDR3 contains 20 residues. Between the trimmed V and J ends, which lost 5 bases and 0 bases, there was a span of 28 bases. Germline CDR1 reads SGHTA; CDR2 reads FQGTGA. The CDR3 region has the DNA TGTGCCAGCAGCGACCGATACGGGACACTGCGGGCCCCGGTGAACACTGAAGCTTTCTTT. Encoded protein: CASSDRYGTLRAPVNTEAFF. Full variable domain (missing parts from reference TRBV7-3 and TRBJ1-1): GAGVSQTPSNKVTEKGKYVELRCDPISGHTALYWYRQSLGQGPEFLIYFQGTGAADDSGLPNDRFFAVRPEGSVSTLKIQRTERGDSAVYLCASSDRYGTLRAPVNTEAFFGQGTRLTVV.

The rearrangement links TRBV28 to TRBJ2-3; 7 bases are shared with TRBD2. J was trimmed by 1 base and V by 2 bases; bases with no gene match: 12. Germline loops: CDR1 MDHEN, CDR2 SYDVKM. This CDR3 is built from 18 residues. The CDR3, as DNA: TGTGCCAGCAGTTTAAGCTTCCTGGTTAGCGGGTGCACAGATACGCAGTATTTT. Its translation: CASSLSFLVSGCTDTQYF.

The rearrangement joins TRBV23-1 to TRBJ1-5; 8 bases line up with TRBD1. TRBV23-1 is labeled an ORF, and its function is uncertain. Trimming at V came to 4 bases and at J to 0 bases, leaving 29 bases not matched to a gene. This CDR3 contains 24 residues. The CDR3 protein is CASSPARDRTPRLDPLYSNQPQHF. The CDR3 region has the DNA TGCGCCAGCAGTCCCGCCCGGGACAGGACTCCTCGCCTAGATCCGCTTTATAGCAATCAGCCCCAGCATTTT.

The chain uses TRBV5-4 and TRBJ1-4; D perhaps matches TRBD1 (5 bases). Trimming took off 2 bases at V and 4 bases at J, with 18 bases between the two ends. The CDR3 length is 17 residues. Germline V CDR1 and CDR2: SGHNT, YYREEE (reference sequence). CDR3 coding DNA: TGTGCCAGCAGCTTCCGGGGGAGTGAGGATGGTAATGAAAAACTGTTTTTT. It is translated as CASSFRGSEDGNEKLFF.

The CDR3 DNA is TGCAGCGTTCACAGGGCGGCTCCTCCTTCTAGCACAGATACGCAGTATTTT. It encodes CSVHRAAPPSSTDTQYF. This chain joins TRBV29-1 and TRBJ2-3; D perhaps matches TRBD1 (6 bases). V was pared by 5 bases and J by 0 bases, with 21 bases between. This CDR3 has 17 residues. Germline CDR1 and CDR2: SQVTM and ANQGSEA.

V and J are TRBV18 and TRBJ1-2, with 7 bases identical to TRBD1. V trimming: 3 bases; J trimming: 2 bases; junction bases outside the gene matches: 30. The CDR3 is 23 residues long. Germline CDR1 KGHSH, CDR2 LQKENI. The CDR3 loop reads CASSPNSRAMIPRGRRANYGYTF. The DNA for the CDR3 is TGTGCCAGCTCACCGAATTCACGGGCAATGATCCCGAGGGGGCGCAGGGCCAACTATGGCTACACCTTC.

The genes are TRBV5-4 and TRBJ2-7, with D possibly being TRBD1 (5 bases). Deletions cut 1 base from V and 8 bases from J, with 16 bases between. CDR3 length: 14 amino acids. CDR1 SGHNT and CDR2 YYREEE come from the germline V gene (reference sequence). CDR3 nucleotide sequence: TGTGCCAGCAGCTTGCAGCCAGGGATTTCCAAGCAGTACTTC. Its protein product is CASSLQPGISKQYF.

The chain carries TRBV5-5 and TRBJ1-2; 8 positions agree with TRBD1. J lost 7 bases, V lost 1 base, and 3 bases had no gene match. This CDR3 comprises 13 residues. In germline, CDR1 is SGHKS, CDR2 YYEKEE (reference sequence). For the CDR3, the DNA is TGTGCCAGCAGCTTGCAGGGGGCGGTTGGCTACACCTTC. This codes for CASSLQGAVGYTF.

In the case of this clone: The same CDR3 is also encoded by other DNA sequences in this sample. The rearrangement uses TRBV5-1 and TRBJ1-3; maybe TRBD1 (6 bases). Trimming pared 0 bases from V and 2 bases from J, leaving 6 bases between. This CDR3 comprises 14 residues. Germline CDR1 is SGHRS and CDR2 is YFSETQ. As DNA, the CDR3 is TGCGCCAGCAGCTTGGGGACAGCTGGAAACACCATATATTTT. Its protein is CASSLGTAGNTIYF.

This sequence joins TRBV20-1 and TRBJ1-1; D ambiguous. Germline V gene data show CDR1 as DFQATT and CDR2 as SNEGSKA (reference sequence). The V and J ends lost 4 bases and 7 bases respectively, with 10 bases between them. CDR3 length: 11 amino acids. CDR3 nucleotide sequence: TGCAGTGCTACGAGGCGCATTGAAGCTTTCTTT. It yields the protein CSATRRIEAFF.

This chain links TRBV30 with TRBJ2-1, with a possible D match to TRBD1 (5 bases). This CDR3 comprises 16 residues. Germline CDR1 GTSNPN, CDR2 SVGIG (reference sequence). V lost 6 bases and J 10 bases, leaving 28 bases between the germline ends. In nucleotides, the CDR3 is TGTGCCTGCAGATCTCCGTTTCGACCCAGGGAAAAAGAGCAGTTCTTC. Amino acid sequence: CACRSPFRPREKEQFF.

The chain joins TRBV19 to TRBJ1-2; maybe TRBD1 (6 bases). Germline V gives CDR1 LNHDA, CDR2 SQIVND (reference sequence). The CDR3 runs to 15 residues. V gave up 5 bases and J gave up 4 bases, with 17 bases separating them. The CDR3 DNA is TGTGCCAGTAGTTCAACCGACAGGAAACTCTATGGCTACACCTTC. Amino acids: CASSSTDRKLYGYTF.

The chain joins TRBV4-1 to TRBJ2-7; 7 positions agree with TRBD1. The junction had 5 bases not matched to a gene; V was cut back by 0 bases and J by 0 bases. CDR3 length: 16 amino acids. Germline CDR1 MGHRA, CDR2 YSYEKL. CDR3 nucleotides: TGCGCCAGCAGCCAAGATGCGACAGGGAGCTCCTACGAGCAGTACTTC. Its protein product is CASSQDATGSSYEQYF.

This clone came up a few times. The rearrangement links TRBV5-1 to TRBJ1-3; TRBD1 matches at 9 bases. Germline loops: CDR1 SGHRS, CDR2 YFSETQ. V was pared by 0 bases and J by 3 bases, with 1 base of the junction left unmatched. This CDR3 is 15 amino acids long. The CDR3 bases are TGCGCCAGCAGCTTGGGACAGGGGGGTGGAAACACCATATATTTT. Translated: CASSLGQGGGNTIYF.

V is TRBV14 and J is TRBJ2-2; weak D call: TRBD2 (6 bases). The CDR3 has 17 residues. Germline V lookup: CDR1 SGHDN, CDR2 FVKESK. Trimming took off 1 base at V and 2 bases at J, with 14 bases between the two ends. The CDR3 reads CASSQGRELTNTGELFF. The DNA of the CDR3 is TGTGCCAGCAGCCAAGGGAGGGAACTAACTAACACCGGGGAGCTGTTTTTT.

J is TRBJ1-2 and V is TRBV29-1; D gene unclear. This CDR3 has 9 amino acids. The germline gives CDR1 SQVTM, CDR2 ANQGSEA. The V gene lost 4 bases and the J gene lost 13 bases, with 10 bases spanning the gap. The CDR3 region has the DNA TGCAGCGTTGGTCCCAGGCCCACCTTC. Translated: CSVGPRPTF.

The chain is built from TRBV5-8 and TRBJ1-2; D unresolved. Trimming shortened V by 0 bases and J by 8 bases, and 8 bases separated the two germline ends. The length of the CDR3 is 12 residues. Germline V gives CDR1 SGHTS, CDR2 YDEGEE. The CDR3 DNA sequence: TGTGCCAGCAGCTTGGGACTTGGCGGCTACACCTTC. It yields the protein CASSLGLGGYTF.

The CDR3 sequence: CASSLGTPNTGELFF. The CDR3 DNA follows: TGTGCCAGCAGCCTCGGGACTCCCAACACCGGGGAGCTGTTTTTT. The chain is built from TRBV14 and TRBJ2-2; weak D call: TRBD2 (6 bases). In germline, CDR1 is SGHDN, CDR2 FVKESK. V lost 4 bases, J lost 2 bases, and 11 bases lay in between. The CDR3 runs 15 residues.

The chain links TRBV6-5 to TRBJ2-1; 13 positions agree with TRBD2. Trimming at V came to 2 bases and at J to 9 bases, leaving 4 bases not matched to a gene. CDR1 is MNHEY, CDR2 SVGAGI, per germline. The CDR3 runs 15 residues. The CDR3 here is CASSYGLAGESEQFF. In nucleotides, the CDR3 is TGTGCCAGCAGTTACGGACTAGCGGGGGAAAGTGAGCAGTTCTTC.

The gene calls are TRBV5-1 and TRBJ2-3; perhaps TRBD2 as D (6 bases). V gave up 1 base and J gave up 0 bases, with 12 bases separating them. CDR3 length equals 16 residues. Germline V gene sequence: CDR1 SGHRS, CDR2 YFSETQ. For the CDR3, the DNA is TGCGCCAGCAGCTTGCTCGGGACTTCTAGCACAGATACGCAGTATTTT. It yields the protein CASSLLGTSSTDTQYF.